This T cell receptor (beta chain) emerged from a study of blood T cell repertoires in COVID-19 (dated by TCRdb to between 2020 and 2021). Some background on the complete study: Collaborator samples came from the United States, Italy and Spain and covered acute and convalescent phases of COVID-19. The prospective study material was composed of cDNA or gDNA derived from T cells, B-cell-depleted T cells, or PBMCs. The dataset comprised deeply sampled blood TCRbeta repertoires from subjects exposed to, actively infected with, or recovered from COVID-19. A de-identified subject ID, COVID-19 status, age in years and sex were almost always included in the sample metadata. The repertoires were made available in a free public database intended to serve as a resource for research on the immune response to SARS-CoV-2. HLA class I and class II types, where available, came from metadata supplied by the sample provider rather than from assay-based typing. The samples were drawn from the first 160 participants of the ongoing ImmuneRACE study and from 950 to 1,500 subjects provided by 6 global collaborators. What the study reported, not specific to this receptor: The quantity of clinical and demographic metadata differed by source and by participant and was supplied without curation.

The immunoSEQ Assay, a bias-controlled multiplex PCR, was used to amplify TCRbeta CDR3 regions from genomic DNA. Under the source paper's analysis protocol: Within the assay, amplification of reference gene primers was used to estimate how many nucleated cells each sample contained. To quantify the absolute abundance of each unique TCRbeta CDR3 rearrangement, sequence reads were collapsed and filtered. For each sample, productive Simpson clonality was calculated as the square root of Simpson's diversity index across productive rearrangements. TCRdb re-hosts the immuneACCESS table, in-frame sequences only. Its copies lack some clones; in the studies checked, an unresolved V gene accounts for under half of them, and the cause for the rest is not known. That table furnishes V, J and clone size, whereas the DNA furnished D and trimming. Within this sample are 56,000 or so clones, with approximately 81% of them counted one time only. The ten biggest clones cover 2% to 3% of the sample.

Whole blood was collected in K2EDTA tubes by collaborating institutions according to the institutions' own protocols. For TCRbeta analysis, collaborator samples were shipped as frozen whole blood, as isolated PBMCs, or as DNA extracted from either sample type. As concerns this clone: Its cognate antigen has yet to be identified. No base-level quality is on record; no much larger clone is a single base apart.

CDR1 MNHEY and CDR2 SVGAGI were looked up in the germline V gene. The CDR3 measures 16 amino acids from cysteine to phenylalanine. The only DNA kept is the CDR3, 48 bases in frame from the first base. Trimming takes 0 bases off V and 2 bases off J; junction bases not matched to a gene: 2. The TCR comes from a man aged 50 to 59 with acute or convalescent COVID-19. Here the chain combines TRBV6-5 and TRBJ2-5, with 11 bases matching TRBD2. Sample: peripheral blood. CDR3 protein: CASSYSGTSGQETQYF. The DNA reads TGTGCCAGCAGTTACTCAGGGACTAGCGGACAAGAGACCCAGTACTTC.